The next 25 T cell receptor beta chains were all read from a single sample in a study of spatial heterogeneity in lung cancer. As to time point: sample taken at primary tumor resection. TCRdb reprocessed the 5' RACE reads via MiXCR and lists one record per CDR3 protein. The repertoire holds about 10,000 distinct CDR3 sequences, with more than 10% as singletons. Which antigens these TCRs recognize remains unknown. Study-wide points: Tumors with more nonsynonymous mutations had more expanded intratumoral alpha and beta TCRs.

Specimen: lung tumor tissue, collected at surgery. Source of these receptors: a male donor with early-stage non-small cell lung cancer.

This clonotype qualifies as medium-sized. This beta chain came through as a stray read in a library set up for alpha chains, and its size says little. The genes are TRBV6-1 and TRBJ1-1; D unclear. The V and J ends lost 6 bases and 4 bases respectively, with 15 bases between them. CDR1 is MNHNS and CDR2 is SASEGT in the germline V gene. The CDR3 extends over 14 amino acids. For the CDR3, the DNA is TGTGCCAGCAGCTTATCGGGATTCGGCACTGAAGCTTTCTTT. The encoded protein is CASSLSGFGTEAFF.

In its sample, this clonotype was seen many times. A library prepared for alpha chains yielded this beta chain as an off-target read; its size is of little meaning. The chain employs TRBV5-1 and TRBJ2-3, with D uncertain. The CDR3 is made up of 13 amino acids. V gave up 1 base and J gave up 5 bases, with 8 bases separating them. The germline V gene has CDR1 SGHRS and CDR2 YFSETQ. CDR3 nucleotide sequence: TGCGCCAGCAGCTTGTTACAAGAAGATACGCAGTATTTT. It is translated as CASSLLQEDTQYF.

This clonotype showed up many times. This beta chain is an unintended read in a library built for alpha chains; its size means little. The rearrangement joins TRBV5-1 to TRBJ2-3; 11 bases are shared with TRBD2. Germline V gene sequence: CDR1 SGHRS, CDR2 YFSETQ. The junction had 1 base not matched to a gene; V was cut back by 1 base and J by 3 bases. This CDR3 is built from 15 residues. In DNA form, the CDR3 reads TGCGCCAGCAGCTTGCTAGCGGGAGGAACAGATACGCAGTATTTT. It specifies CASSLLAGGTDTQYF.

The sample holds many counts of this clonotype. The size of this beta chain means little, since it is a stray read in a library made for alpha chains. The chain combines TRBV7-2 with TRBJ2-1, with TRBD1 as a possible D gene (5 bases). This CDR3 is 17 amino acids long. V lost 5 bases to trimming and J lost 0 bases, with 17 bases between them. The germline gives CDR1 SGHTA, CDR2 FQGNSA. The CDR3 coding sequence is TGTGCCAGCAGCCGCCCTGGGGCGGTAAGCTCCTACAATGAGCAGTTCTTC. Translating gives CASSRPGAVSSYNEQFF.

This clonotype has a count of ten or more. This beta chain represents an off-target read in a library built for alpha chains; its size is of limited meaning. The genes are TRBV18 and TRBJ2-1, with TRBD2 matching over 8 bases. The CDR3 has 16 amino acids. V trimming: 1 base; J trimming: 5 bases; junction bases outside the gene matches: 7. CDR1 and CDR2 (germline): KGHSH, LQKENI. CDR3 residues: CASSPLPSGHNNEQFF. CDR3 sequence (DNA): TGTGCCAGCTCACCACTGCCTAGCGGGCATAACAATGAGCAGTTCTTC.

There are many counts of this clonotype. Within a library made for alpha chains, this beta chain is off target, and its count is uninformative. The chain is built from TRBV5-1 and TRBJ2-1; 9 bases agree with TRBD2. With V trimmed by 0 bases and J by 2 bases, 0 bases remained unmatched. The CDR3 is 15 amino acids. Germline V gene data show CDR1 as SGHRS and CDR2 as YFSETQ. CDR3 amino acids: CASSLGGRAYNEQFF. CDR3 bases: TGCGCCAGCAGCTTGGGCGGGAGGGCCTACAATGAGCAGTTCTTC.

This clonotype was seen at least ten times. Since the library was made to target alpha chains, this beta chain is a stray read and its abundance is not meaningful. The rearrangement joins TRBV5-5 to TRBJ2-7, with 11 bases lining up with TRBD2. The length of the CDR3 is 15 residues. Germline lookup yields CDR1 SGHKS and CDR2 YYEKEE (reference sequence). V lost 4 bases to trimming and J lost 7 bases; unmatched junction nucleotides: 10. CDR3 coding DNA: TGTGCCAGCAGCGCCGGACTAGCGGGCCCTATTGAGCAGTACTTC. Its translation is CASSAGLAGPIEQYF.

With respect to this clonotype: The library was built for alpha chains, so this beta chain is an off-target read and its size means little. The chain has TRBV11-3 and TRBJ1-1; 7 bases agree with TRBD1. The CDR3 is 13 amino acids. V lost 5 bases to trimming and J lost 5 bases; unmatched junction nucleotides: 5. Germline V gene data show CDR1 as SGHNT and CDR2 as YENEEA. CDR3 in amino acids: CASSQGVRTEAFF. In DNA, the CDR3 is TGTGCCAGCAGCCAGGGGGTGAGGACTGAAGCTTTCTTT.

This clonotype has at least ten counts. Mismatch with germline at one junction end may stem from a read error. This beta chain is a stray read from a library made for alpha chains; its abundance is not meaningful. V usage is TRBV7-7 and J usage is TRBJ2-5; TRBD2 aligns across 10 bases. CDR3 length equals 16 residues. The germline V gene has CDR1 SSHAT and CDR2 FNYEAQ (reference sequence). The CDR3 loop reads CASSRGAGGYQETQYF. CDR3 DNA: TGTGCTAGCAGTCGAGGAGCGGGAGGGTACCAAGAGACCCAGTACTTC.

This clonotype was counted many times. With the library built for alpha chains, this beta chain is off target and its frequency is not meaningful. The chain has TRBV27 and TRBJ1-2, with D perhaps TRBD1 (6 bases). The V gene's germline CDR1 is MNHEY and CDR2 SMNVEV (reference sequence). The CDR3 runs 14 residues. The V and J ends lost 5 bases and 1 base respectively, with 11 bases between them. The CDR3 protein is CASSPEDSNYGYTF. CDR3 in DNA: TGTGCCAGCAGTCCGGAGGACAGTAACTATGGCTACACCTTC.

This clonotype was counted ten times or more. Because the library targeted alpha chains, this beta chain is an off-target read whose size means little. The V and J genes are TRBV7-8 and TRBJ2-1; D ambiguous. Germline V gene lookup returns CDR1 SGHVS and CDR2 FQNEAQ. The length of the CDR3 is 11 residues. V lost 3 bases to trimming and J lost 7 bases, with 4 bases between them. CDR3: CASSFRNEQFF. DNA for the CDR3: TGTGCCAGCAGCTTTAGAAATGAGCAGTTCTTC. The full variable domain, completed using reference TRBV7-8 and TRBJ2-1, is GAGVSQSPRYKVAKRGQDVALRCDPISGHVSLFWYQQALGQGPEFLTYFQNEAQLDKSGLPSDRFFAERPEGSVSTLKIQRTQQEDSAVYLCASSFRNEQFFGPGTRLTVL.

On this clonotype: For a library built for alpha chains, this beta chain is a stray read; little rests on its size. This chain's CDR3 is CASSLGGQRRQGEQFF. CDR3 in DNA: TGTGCCAGCAGCTTAGGGGGACAGCGCAGGCAGGGTGAGCAGTTCTTC. J is TRBJ2-1 and V is TRBV7-2; 7 nucleotides agree with TRBD1. Trimming at V came to 1 base and at J to 9 bases, leaving 12 bases not matched to a gene. This CDR3 comprises 16 residues. The germline gives CDR1 SGHTA, CDR2 FQGNSA.

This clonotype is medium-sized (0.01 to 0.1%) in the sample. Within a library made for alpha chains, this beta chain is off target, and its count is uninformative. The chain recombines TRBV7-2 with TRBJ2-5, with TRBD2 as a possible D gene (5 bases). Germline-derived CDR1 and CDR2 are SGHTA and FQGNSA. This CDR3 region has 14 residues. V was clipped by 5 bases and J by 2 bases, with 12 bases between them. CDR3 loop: CASSPQTGQETQYF. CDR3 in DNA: TGTGCCAGCAGCCCCCAGACGGGACAAGAGACCCAGTACTTC.

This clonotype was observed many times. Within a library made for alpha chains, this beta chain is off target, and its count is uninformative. The CDR3 is CSARALTGSYSGYTF. The CDR3 coding sequence is TGCAGTGCTAGAGCGCTTACCGGGTCGTACAGTGGCTACACCTTC. The rearrangement uses TRBV20-1 and TRBJ1-2; D gene uncertain. The length of the CDR3 is 15 residues. CDR1 is DFQATT, CDR2 SNEGSKA, per germline (reference sequence). Trimming removed 1 base from V and 7 bases from J, with 19 bases in between.

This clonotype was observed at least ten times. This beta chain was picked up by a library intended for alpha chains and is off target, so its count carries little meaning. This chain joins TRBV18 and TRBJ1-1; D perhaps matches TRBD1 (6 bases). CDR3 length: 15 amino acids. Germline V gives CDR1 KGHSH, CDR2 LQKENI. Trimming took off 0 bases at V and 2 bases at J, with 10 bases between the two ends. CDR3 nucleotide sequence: TGTGCCAGCTCACCACCGGGGGCGCTCAACACTGAAGCTTTCTTT. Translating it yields CASSPPGALNTEAFF.

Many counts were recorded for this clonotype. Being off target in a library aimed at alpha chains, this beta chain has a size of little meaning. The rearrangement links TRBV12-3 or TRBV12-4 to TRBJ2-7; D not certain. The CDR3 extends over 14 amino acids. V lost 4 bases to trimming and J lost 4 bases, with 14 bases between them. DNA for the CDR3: TGTGCCAGCAGTTCCGATAGTCCTCTTTACGAGCAGTACTTC. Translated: CASSSDSPLYEQYF.

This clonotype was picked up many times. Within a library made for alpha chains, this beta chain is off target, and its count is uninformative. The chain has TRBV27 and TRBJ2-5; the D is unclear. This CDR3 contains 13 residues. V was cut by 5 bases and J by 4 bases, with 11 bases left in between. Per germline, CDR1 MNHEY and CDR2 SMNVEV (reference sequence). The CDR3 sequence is CASSPRWGETQYF. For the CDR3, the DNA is TGTGCCAGCAGTCCCCGGTGGGGAGAGACCCAGTACTTC.

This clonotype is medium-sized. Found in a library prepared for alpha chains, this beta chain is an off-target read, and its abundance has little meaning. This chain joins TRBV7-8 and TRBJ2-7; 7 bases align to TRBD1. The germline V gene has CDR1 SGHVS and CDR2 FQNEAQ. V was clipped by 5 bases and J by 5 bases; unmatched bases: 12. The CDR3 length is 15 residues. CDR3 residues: CASSRLGQQRDEQYF. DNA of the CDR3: TGTGCCAGCAGCAGGTTGGGACAGCAACGCGACGAGCAGTACTTC.

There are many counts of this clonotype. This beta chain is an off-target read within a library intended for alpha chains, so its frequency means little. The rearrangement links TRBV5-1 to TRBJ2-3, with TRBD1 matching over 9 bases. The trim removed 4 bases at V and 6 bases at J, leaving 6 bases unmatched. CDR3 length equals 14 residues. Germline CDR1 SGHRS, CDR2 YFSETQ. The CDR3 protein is CASSPQGAADTQYF. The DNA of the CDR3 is TGCGCCAGCAGCCCACAGGGGGCAGCGGATACGCAGTATTTT.

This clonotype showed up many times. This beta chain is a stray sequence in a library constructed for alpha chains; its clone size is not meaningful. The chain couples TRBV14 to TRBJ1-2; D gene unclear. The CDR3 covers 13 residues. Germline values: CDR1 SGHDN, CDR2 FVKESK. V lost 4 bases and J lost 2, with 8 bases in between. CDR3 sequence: CASSPTPNYGYTF. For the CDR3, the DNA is TGTGCCAGCAGCCCGACACCGAACTATGGCTACACCTTC.

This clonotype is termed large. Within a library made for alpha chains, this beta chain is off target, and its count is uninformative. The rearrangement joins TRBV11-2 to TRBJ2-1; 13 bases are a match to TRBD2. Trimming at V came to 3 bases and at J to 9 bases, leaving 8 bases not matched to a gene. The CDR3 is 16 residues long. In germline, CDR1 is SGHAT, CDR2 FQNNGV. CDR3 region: CASSFWTSGSSAEQFF. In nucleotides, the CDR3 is TGTGCCAGCAGCTTTTGGACTAGCGGGAGTTCGGCTGAGCAGTTCTTC.

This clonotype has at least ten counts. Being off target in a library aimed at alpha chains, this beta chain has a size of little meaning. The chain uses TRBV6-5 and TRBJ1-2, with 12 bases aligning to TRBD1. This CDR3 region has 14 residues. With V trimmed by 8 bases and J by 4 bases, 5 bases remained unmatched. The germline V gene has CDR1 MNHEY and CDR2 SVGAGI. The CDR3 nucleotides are TGTGCCAGCCGATGGGGACAGGGGGCCTATGGCTACACCTTC. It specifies CASRWGQGAYGYTF.

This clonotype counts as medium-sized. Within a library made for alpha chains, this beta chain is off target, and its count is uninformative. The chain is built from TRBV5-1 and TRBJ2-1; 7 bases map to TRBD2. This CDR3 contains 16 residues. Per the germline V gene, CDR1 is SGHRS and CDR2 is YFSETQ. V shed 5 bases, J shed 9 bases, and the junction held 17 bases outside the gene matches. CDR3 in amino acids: CASRIVPSGKEGEQFF. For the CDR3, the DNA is TGCGCCAGCAGGATAGTCCCTAGCGGAAAGGAGGGTGAGCAGTTCTTC.

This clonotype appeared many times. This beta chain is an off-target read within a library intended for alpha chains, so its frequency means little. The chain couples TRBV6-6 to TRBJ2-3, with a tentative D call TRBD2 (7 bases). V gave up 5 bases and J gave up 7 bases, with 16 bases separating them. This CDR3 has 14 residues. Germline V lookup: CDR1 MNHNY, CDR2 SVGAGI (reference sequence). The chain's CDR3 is CASSVLEGGYTQYF. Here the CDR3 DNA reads TGTGCCAGCAGTGTCTTAGAGGGGGGGTATACGCAGTATTTT.

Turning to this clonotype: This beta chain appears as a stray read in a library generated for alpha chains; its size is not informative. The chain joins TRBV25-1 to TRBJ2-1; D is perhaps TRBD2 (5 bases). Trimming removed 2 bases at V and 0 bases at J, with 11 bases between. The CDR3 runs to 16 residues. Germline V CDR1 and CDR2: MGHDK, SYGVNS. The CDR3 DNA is TGTGCCAGCAGTGAAGCGGCGGGTAGCTCCTACAATGAGCAGTTCTTC. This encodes CASSEAAGSSYNEQFF.